Listed below are T cell receptor beta chains from one sample, sequenced in a study of blood T cell repertoires in COVID-19. Clones were sequenced by immunoSEQ multiplex PCR, and TCRdb holds only the in-frame ones, with some missing. In the table there are about 42,000 clones, roughly nine tenths of which are singletons. Sequenced material: peripheral blood. These receptors were collected from a man aged 45-65 years with active COVID-19. Both conserved end residues are part of each CDR3. D genes are given only for firm matches. Size is omitted from some rows. Given values are once, few, many or a class for expanded clones.

J: TRBJ2-7
D: TRBD2
size: once
V: TRBV5-1
DNA: TGCGCCAGCAGCTTGGGACTAGCGATAACCTACGAGCAGTACTTC
CDR3: CASSLGLAITYEQYF

J: TRBJ2-7
D: TRBD1
size: .
V: TRBV19
DNA: TGTGCCAGTAGTGGTCGGACAGGGCGCCACTCCTACGAGCAGTACTTC
CDR3: CASSGRTGRHSYEQYF

J: TRBJ1-1
D: .
size: .
V: TRBV5-6
DNA: TGTGCCAGCAGCTTTCTTACGGGGGTGGGCACTGAAGCTTTCTTT
CDR3: CASSFLTGVGTEAFF

J: TRBJ2-3
D: .
size: .
V: TRBV7-8
DNA: TGTGCCAGCAGCTTAGTTACGGGACTTCCTCTTGCCGGAGATACGCAGTATTTT
CDR3: CASSLVTGLPLAGDTQYF

J: TRBJ2-5
D: .
size: few
V: TRBV28
DNA: TGTGCCACCTCGGCGGGAAAGACCCAGTACTTC
CDR3: CATSAGKTQYF

J: TRBJ1-2
D: TRBD1
size: once
V: TRBV6-5
DNA: TGTGCCAGCAAGGACAGGGCGAACTATGGCTACACCTTC
CDR3: CASKDRANYGYTF

J: TRBJ1-1
D: .
size: .
V: TRBV7-3
DNA: TGTGCCAGCAGCACCCGGAGTAACACTGAAGCTTTCTTT
CDR3: CASSTRSNTEAFF

J: TRBJ2-3
D: TRBD2
size: .
V: TRBV7-9
DNA: TGTGCCAGCAGCTTCTCGGGGGACTACACAGATACGCAGTATTTT
CDR3: CASSFSGDYTDTQYF

J: TRBJ2-7
D: .
size: .
V: TRBV12-3/TRBV12-4
DNA: TGTGCCAGCAACGTGGGGCTTTCCTACGAGCAGTACTTC
CDR3: CASNVGLSYEQYF

J: TRBJ2-6
D: TRBD1
size: once
V: TRBV11-2
DNA: TGTGCCAGCAGCCCAGACAGGGATGTCCGCTCTGGGGCCAACGTCCTGACTTTC
CDR3: CASSPDRDVRSGANVLTF

J: TRBJ2-7
D: TRBD1
size: .
V: TRBV19
DNA: TGTGCCAGTAAGGACAGGGGTAACGACGAGCAGTACTTC
CDR3: CASKDRGNDEQYF

J: TRBJ2-5
D: .
size: once
V: TRBV3-1/TRBV3-2
DNA: TGTGCCAGCAGCCCCGACCTCGGTAGCGGCCTAGAGACCCAGTACTTC
CDR3: CASSPDLGSGLETQYF

J: TRBJ1-1
D: .
size: .
V: TRBV5-4
DNA: TGTGCCAGCAGCTTGGTCGGGGTTTCTGAAGCTTTCTTT
CDR3: CASSLVGVSEAFF

J: TRBJ2-1
D: .
size: .
V: TRBV20-1
DNA: TGCAGTGCTAGTGCTCGTCGCGTTGAGCAGTTCTTC
CDR3: CSASARRVEQFF

J: TRBJ1-1
D: TRBD1
size: .
V: TRBV11-1
DNA: TGTGCCAGCAGCTCCGGGACAGGGGCGCCTGAAGCTTTCTTT
CDR3: CASSSGTGAPEAFF

J: TRBJ1-2
D: .
size: .
V: TRBV19
DNA: TGTGCCAGTACCACAGGGTCCAGTGGCTACACCTTC
CDR3: CASTTGSSGYTF

J: TRBJ1-2
D: .
size: .
V: TRBV28
DNA: TGTGCCAGCTCTACCGAACCCCTCTATGGCTACACCTTC
CDR3: CASSTEPLYGYTF

J: TRBJ2-7
D: .
size: .
V: TRBV7-9
DNA: TGTGCCAGCAGCTTAGAAGGCGCGGTGGTCGAGCAGTACTTC
CDR3: CASSLEGAVVEQYF

J: TRBJ2-2
D: TRBD2
size: .
V: TRBV24-1
DNA: TGTGCCACCAGTGAGGGACTAGCGGGAGGGCCATCTGAGGACACCGGGGAGCTGTTTTTT
CDR3: CATSEGLAGGPSEDTGELFF

J: TRBJ1-2
D: TRBD1
size: once
V: TRBV9
DNA: TGTGCCAGCAGCGTAGGGACAGGGGAGGACTATGGCTACACCTTC
CDR3: CASSVGTGEDYGYTF

J: TRBJ2-3
D: .
size: once
V: TRBV14
DNA: TGTGCCAGCAGCCTGGGATTTGGCGGGACAGATACGCAGTATTTT
CDR3: CASSLGFGGTDTQYF

J: TRBJ1-1
D: TRBD1
size: .
V: TRBV7-3
DNA: TGTGCCAGCAGCCCCACGGGACAGGGGGCTGAAGCTTTCTTT
CDR3: CASSPTGQGAEAFF